A single sample is the source of the 15 T cell receptor beta chains below, sequenced in a study of post-analysis software for immune sequencing data (dated by TCRdb to between 2014 and 2017). General findings and caveats noted by the study authors: Significantly higher frequencies in patients than in controls were found for five TRBV segments, including TRBV5-6, TRBV5-1 and TRBV20-1.

Preparation of the library involved PCR. Instrument used: Illumina HiSeq 2500. Unique molecular identifiers were incorporated into TCR beta cDNA libraries to reduce PCR and sequencing biases. Using fastp trimming at Q25 and MiXCR clonotype assembly, TCRdb reanalyzed the public sequencing data and kept in-frame beta chains. Rows are unified per CDR3 protein, each entry keeping the most common DNA and genes. Counted in this sample were 350,000 to 450,000 distinct CDR3 sequences; approximately 42% of them appeared once. The ten largest clones add up to 6% to 9% of the sample. The antigens for these receptors are not known. The sample consisted of blood. The receptor set was obtained from a girl between 2 and 10 years old with multiple sclerosis.

The rearrangement joins TRBV15 to TRBJ2-3, with D maybe TRBD2 (6 bases). V gave up 1 base and J gave up 1 base, with 12 bases separating them. Germline V lookup: CDR1 LNHNV, CDR2 YYDKDF (reference sequence). The CDR3 consists of 16 residues. The CDR3 DNA follows: TGTGCCACCAGCAGAGGGAGGGGCGGAGGCACAGATACGCAGTATTTT. This codes for CATSRGRGGGTDTQYF. Full variable domain (rest looked up from reference TRBV15 and TRBJ2-3): DAMVIQNPRYQVTQFGKPVTLSCSQTLNHNVMYWYQQKSSQAPKLLFHYYDKDFNNEADTPDNFQSRRPNTSFCFLDIRSPGLGDTAMYLCATSRGRGGGTDTQYFGPGTRLTVL.

This chain joins TRBV29-1 and TRBJ2-1; 7 bases are shared with TRBD1. The V segment lost 6 bases and the J segment 3 bases; nucleotides outside the gene matches: 8. The CDR3 sequence is 14 residues long. Germline V gives CDR1 SQVTM, CDR2 ANQGSEA. The CDR3 nucleotides are TGCAGCGTGGAACACAGGGGAGTCTACAATGAGCAGTTCTTC. As protein: CSVEHRGVYNEQFF.

The gene calls are TRBV11-1 and TRBJ2-1; 14 bases align to TRBD2. CDR1 is SGHAT, CDR2 FQDESV, per germline (reference sequence). The CDR3 covers 17 residues. V was pared by 7 bases and J by 1 base, with 6 bases of the junction left unmatched. CDR3 DNA sequence: TGTGCCAGCAACCAGACTAGCGGGGGGGCTTCCTACAATGAGCAGTTCTTC. Translation: CASNQTSGGASYNEQFF.

The CDR3 sequence: CASSIEVGQVIEQYF. CDR3 nucleotide sequence: TGTGCCAGCAGCATCGAAGTCGGGCAGGTGATCGAGCAGTACTTC. J is TRBJ2-7 and V is TRBV7-2, with D unclear. Germline loops: CDR1 SGHTA, CDR2 FQGNSA. V lost 5 bases and J 6 bases, leaving 20 bases between the germline ends. The CDR3 runs 15 residues.

V gene TRBV7-3 combines with J gene TRBJ1-2, with 7 bases that match TRBD1. CDR1 SGHTA and CDR2 FQGTGA come from the germline V gene. The CDR3 totals 15 residues. Trimming at V came to 6 bases and at J to 6 bases, leaving 13 bases not matched to a gene. This chain's CDR3 is CASSLLPRGRDGYTF. The CDR3 DNA follows: TGTGCCAGCAGTCTACTCCCCAGGGGGAGGGATGGCTACACCTTC.

The CDR3 sequence is CASRTLGGEQFF. Written as DNA, the CDR3 is TGTGCCAGCAGGACCCTTGGGGGGGAGCAGTTCTTC. The rearrangement joins TRBV6-1 to TRBJ2-1; TRBD2 might be the D (6 bases). CDR3 size: 12 residues. V shed 6 bases and J shed 10 bases, with 13 bases lying between them. CDR1 is MNHNS, CDR2 SASEGT, per germline.

There are a few counts of this clonotype. The rearrangement uses TRBV12-3 or TRBV12-4 and TRBJ2-7; unclear D gene. Between the trimmed V and J ends, which lost 4 bases and 3 bases, there was a span of 10 bases. This CDR3 contains 13 residues. The CDR3 DNA reads TGTGCCAGCAGTTCCATTTGGGGCTACGAGCAGTACTTC. This sequence encodes CASSSIWGYEQYF.

In this sample, this clonotype turned up a few times. This sequence joins TRBV6-5 and TRBJ2-1; TRBD2 is a possible D gene (5 bases). Germline V lookup: CDR1 MNHEY, CDR2 SVGAGI. V lost 7 bases and J 9 bases, leaving 16 bases between the germline ends. The CDR3 has 13 amino acids. The CDR3 nucleotides are TGTGCCAGCACCACATACGGGGATGGTGAGCAGTTCTTC. This encodes CASTTYGDGEQFF.

Comments on this clonotype: At one of its ends the junction is not consistent with the germline gene, which may arise from a read error. The chain carries TRBV6-1 and TRBJ2-4, with D possibly TRBD2 on 5 matching bases. Germline V CDR1 and CDR2: MNHNS, SASEGT. This CDR3 is built from 17 residues. In DNA, the CDR3 is TGTGCCAGCAGTACACAAGAGGGAGCGCTGACCAAAAACATTCGGTACTTC. This sequence encodes CASSTQEGALTKNIRYF.

This clonotype was detected only a few times. The chain has TRBV29-1 and TRBJ2-3; no clear D gene. Germline values: CDR1 SQVTM, CDR2 ANQGSEA. The CDR3 has 14 amino acids. V was clipped by 6 bases and J by 2 bases, with 15 bases between them. CDR3 loop: CSVPGQFFTDTQYF. In DNA, the CDR3 is TGCAGCGTCCCCGGCCAGTTCTTCACAGATACGCAGTATTTT.

This clonotype has a count of ten or more. The rearrangement joins TRBV20-1 to TRBJ2-1; D may be TRBD2 (6 bases). V shed 2 bases and J shed 2 bases, with 10 bases lying between them. CDR1 and CDR2 (germline): DFQATT, SNEGSKA (reference sequence). This CDR3 is built from 14 residues. In DNA, the CDR3 is TGCAGTGCTAGATGGGGGGACCCCTACAATGAGCAGTTCTTC. Translated, it gives CSARWGDPYNEQFF.

The chain links TRBV18 to TRBJ2-5; 8 bases match TRBD2. Germline V gene data show CDR1 as KGHSH and CDR2 as LQKENI. CDR3 length: 14 residues. J lost 3 bases, V lost 6 bases, and 6 bases had no gene match. The CDR3 sequence: CASSPGLAEETQYF. The CDR3 nucleotides are TGTGCCAGCTCTCCAGGACTAGCTGAAGAGACCCAGTACTTC. Full variable domain (rest looked up from reference TRBV18 and TRBJ2-5): NAGVMQNPRHLVRRRGQEARLRCSPMKGHSHVYWYRQLPEEGLKFMVYLQKENIIDESGMPKERFSAEFPKEGPSILRIQQVVRGDSAAYFCASSPGLAEETQYFGPGTRLLVL.

The V gene is TRBV24-1, the J gene TRBJ2-6; D not resolved. Trimming pared 1 base from V and 1 base from J, leaving 10 bases between. The germline V gene encodes CDR1 KGHDR and CDR2 SFDVKD. CDR3 length equals 17 residues. The CDR3 DNA follows: TGTGCCACCAGTGATTTCGATCTTAAATCTGGGGCCAACGTCCTGACTTTC. It is translated as CATSDFDLKSGANVLTF.

This clonotype was found a few times. This rearrangement joins TRBV28 to TRBJ2-7; D possibly matches TRBD1 or TRBD2 (7 bases each). CDR1 is MDHEN and CDR2 is SYDVKM in the germline V gene. V gave up 6 bases and J gave up 6 bases, with 15 bases separating them. CDR3 length equals 13 residues. DNA of the CDR3: TGTGCCAGCAGCCCAGGGGGGGGCGGCGAGCAGTACTTC. This sequence encodes CASSPGGGGEQYF. Full variable domain (outside the CDR3, taken from reference TRBV28 and TRBJ2-7): DVKVTQSSRYLVKRTGEKVFLECVQDMDHENMFWYRQDPGLGLRLIYFSYDVKMKEKGDIPEGYSVSREKKERFSLILESASTNQTSMYLCASSPGGGGEQYFGPGTRLTVT.

The chain joins TRBV4-1 to TRBJ1-2, with 9 positions matching TRBD1. Germline trimming cut 5 bases from V and 5 bases from J; bases unmatched to any gene: 9. Germline CDR1 reads MGHRA; CDR2 reads YSYEKL. This CDR3 contains 15 residues. Here the CDR3 reads CASSRGQGPFYGYTF. Written as DNA, the CDR3 is TGCGCCAGCAGCAGAGGACAGGGGCCGTTTTATGGCTACACCTTC.